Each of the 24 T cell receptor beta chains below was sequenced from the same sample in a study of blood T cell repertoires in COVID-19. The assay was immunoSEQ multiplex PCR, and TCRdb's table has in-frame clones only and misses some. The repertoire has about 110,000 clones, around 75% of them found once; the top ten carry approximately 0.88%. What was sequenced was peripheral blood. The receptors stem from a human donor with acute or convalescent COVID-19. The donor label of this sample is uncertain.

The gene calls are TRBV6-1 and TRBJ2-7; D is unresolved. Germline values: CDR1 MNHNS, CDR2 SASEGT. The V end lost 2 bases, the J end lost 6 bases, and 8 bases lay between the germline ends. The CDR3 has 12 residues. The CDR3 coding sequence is TGTGCCAGCAGTGAACCAGGCCGCGAGCAGTACTTC. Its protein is CASSEPGREQYF.

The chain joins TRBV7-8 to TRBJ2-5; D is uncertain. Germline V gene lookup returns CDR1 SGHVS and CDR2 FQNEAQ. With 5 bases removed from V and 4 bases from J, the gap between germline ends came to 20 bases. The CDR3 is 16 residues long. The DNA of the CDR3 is TGTGCCAGCAGCCTCGGTCCTAACTCCTTTCCAGAGACCCAGTACTTC. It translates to CASSLGPNSFPETQYF.

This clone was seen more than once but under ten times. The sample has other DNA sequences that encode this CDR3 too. The CDR3 nucleotides are TGTGCCAGTAGCCCGGGACAGGGGGCCCGCGAGCAGTACTTC. As protein: CASSPGQGAREQYF. The J gene is TRBJ2-7, the V gene TRBV19; 12 nucleotides match TRBD1. The CDR3 sequence is 14 residues long. From germline, CDR1 is LNHDA and CDR2 SQIVND (reference sequence). J gave up 6 bases and V 6 bases, and 6 bases lay outside the gene matches.

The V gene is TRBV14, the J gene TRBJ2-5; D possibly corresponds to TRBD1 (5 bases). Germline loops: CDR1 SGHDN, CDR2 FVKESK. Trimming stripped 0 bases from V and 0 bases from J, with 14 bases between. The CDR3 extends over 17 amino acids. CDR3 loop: CASSQDRGRIDQETQYF. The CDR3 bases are TGTGCCAGCAGCCAAGATAGGGGCAGAATAGACCAAGAGACCCAGTACTTC.

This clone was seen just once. CDR3 nucleotides: TGTGCCAGCAGGGGACTAGCGGGGGCGAACACCGGGGAGCTGTTTTTT. Amino acid sequence: CASRGLAGANTGELFF. V and J are TRBV2 and TRBJ2-2; 14 positions agree with TRBD2. Germline trimming cut 6 bases from V and 0 bases from J; bases unmatched to any gene: 0. From germline, CDR1 is SNHLY and CDR2 FYNNEI. CDR3 length: 16 residues.

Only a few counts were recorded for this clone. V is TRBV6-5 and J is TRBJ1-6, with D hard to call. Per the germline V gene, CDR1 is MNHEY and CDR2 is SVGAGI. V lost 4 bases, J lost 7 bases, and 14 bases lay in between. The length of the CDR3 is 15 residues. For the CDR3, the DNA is TGTGCCAGCAGTTTCACGGGAGACAACAATTCACCCCTCCACTTT. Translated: CASSFTGDNNSPLHF.

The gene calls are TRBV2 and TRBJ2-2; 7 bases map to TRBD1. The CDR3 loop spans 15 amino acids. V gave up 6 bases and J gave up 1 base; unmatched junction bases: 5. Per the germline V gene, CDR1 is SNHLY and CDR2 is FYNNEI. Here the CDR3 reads CASSGQAGNTGELFF. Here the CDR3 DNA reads TGTGCCAGCAGCGGACAGGCGGGGAACACCGGGGAGCTGTTTTTT. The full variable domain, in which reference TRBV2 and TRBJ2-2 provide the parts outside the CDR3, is EPEVTQTPSHQVTQMGQEVILRCVPISNHLYFYWYRQILGQKVEFLVSFYNNEISEKSEIFDDQFSVERPDGSNFTLKIRSTKLEDSAMYFCASSGQAGNTGELFFGEGSRLTVL.

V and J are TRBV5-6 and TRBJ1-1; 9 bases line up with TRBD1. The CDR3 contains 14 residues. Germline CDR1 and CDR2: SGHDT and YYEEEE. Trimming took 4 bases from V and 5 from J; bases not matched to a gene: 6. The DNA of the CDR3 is TGTGCCAGCAGCAGAAACAGGGGGCGGACTGAAGCTTTCTTT. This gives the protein CASSRNRGRTEAFF. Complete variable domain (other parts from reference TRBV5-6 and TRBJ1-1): DAGVTQSPTHLIKTRGQQVTLRCSPKSGHDTVSWYQQALGQGPQFIFQYYEEEERQRGNFPDRFSGHQFPNYSSELNVNALLLGDSALYLCASSRNRGRTEAFFGQGTRLTVV.

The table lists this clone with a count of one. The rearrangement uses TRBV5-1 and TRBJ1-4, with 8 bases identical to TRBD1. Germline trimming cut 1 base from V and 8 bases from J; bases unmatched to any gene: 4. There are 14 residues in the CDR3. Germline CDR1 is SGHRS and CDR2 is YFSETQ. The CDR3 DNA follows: TGCGCCAGCAGCTTGTGGACAGGGAACGAAAAACTGTTTTTT. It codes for CASSLWTGNEKLFF.

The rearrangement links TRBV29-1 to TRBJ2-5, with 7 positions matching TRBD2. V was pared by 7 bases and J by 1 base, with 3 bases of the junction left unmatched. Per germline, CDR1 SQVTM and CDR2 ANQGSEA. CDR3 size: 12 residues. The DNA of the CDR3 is TGCAGCGCAAGCGGGGCCCAAGAGACCCAGTACTTC. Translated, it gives CSASGAQETQYF.

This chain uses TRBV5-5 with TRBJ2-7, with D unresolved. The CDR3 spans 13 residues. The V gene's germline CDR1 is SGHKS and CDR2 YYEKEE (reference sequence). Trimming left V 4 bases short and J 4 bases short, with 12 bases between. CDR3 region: CASSRQHLYEQYV. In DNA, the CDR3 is TGTGCCAGCAGCCGACAACACCTATACGAGCAGTACGTC.

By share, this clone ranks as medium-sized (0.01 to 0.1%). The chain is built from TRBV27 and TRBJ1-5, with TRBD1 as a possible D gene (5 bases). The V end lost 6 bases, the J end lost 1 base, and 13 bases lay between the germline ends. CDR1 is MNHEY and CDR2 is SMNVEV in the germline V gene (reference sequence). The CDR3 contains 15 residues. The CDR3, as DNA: TGTGCCAGCAGGCCGGGACTGGAGAGCAATCAGCCCCAGCATTTT. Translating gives CASRPGLESNQPQHF.

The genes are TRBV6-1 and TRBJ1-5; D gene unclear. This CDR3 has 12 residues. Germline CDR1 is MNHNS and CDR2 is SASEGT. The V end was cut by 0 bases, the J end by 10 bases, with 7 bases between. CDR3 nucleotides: TGTGCCAGCAGTGAAGCGCTTCTACCCCAGCATTTT. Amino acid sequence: CASSEALLPQHF.

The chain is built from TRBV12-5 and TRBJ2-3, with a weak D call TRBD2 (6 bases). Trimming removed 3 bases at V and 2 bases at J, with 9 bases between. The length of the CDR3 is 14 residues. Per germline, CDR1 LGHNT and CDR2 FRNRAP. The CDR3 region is CASGFRDSTDTQYF. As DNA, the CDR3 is TGTGCTAGTGGTTTCCGGGACTCCACAGATACGCAGTATTTT.

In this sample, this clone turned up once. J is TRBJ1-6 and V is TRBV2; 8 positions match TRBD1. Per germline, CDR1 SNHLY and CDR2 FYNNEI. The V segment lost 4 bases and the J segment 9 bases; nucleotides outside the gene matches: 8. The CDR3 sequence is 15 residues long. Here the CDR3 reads CASSAGQGIVSPLHF. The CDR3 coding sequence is TGTGCCAGCAGTGCCGGACAGGGAATCGTTTCACCCCTCCACTTT. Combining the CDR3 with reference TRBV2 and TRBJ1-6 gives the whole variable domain EPEVTQTPSHQVTQMGQEVILRCVPISNHLYFYWYRQILGQKVEFLVSFYNNEISEKSEIFDDQFSVERPDGSNFTLKIRSTKLEDSAMYFCASSAGQGIVSPLHFGNGTRLTVT.

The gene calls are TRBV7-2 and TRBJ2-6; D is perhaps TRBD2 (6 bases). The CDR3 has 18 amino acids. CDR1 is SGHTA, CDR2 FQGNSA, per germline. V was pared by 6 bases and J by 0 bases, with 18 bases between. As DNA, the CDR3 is TGTGCCAGCAGTCCGCGTGGGGGACTGAGCTCTGGGGCCAACGTCCTGACTTTC. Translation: CASSPRGGLSSGANVLTF.

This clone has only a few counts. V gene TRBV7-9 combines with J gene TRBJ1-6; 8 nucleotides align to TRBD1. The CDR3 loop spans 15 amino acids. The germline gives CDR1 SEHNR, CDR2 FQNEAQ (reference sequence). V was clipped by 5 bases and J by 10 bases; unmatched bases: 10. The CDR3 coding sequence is TGTGCCAGCAGCAACACAGGGGGTTCGGGCTCACCCCTCCACTTT. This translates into CASSNTGGSGSPLHF.

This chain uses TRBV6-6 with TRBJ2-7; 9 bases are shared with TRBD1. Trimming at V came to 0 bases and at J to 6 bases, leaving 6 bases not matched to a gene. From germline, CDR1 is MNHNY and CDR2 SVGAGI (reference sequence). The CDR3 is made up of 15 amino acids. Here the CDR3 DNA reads TGTGCCAGCAGTTACTCCCCGGGACAGGGAGGCGAGCAGTACGTC. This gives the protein CASSYSPGQGGEQYV.

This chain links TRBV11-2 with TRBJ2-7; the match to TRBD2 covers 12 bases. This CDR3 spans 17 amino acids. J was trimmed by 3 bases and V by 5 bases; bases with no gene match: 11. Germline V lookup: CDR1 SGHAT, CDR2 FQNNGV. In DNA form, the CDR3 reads TGTGCCAGCAGCCCAACTAGCGGGGGGACAAAACGCTACGAGCAGTACTTC. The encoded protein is CASSPTSGGTKRYEQYF.

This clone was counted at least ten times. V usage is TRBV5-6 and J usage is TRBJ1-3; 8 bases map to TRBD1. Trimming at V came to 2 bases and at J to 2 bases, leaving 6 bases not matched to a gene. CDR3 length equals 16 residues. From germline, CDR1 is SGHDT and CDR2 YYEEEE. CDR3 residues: CASSFGRGRAGNTIYF. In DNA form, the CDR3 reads TGTGCCAGCAGCTTCGGCAGGGGGCGAGCTGGAAACACCATATATTTT.

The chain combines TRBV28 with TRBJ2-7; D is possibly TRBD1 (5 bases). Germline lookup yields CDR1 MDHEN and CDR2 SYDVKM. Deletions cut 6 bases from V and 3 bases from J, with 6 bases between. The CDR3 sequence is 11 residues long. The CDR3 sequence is CASRQGYEQYV. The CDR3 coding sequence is TGTGCCAGCAGGCAGGGCTACGAGCAGTACGTC.

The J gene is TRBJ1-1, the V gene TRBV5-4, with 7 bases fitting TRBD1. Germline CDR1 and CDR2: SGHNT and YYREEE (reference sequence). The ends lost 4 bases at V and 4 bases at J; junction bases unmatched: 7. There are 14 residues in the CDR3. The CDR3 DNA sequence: TGTGCCAGCAGCCGATACAGGGGAGGCACTGAAGCTTTCTTT. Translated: CASSRYRGGTEAFF.

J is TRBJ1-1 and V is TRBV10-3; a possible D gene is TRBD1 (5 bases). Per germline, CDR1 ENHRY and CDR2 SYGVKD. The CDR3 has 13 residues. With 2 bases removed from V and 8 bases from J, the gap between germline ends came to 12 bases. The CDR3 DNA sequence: TGTGCCATCAGTGAGAGTCAGGGTCTCGAAGCTTTCTTT. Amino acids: CAISESQGLEAFF.

The CDR3 sequence: CASIGGVPWCSPLHF. The CDR3 nucleotides are TGTGCCAGCATTGGGGGGGTTCCGTGGTGTTCACCCCTCCACTTT. The chain carries TRBV11-3 and TRBJ1-6, with D tentatively TRBD1 (5 bases). V lost 7 bases to trimming and J lost 9 bases, with 19 bases between them. This CDR3 spans 15 amino acids. The germline V gene encodes CDR1 SGHNT and CDR2 YENEEA.